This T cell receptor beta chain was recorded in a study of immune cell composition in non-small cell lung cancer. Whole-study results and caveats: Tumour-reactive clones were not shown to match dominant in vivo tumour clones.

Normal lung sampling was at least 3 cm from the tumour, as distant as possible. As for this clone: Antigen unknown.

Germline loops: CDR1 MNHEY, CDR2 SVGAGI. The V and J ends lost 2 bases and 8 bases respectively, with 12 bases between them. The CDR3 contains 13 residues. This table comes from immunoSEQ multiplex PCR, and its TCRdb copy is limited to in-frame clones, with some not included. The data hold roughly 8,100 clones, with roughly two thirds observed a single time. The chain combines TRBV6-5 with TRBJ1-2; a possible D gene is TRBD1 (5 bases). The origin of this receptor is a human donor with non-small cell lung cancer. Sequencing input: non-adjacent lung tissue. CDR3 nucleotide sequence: TGTGCCAGCAGTTACGGGGGGGTCCCCGGCTACACCTTC. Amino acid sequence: CASSYGGVPGYTF.